The 6 T cell receptor beta chains listed next were all sequenced from one sample in a study of cytomegalovirus exposure and HLA in healthy donors. The primer mix had 60 Vbeta and 13 Jbeta primers. TCRdb's copy holds only in-frame clones and misses some; the assay was immunoSEQ multiplex PCR. The profile shows some 190,000 clones, about 80% of them singletons. Sequencing was carried out using PBMCs. These receptors came from a man between 40 and 49 years old in good health and CMV-seronegative.

This rearrangement joins TRBV28 to TRBJ2-1, with TRBD2 matching over 8 bases. Germline V lookup: CDR1 MDHEN, CDR2 SYDVKM. With V trimmed by 5 bases and J by 7 bases, 13 bases remained unmatched. This CDR3 is built from 16 residues. The CDR3 DNA follows: TGTGCCAGCAGTCCTTTGGCGGGGGGTGGAGGGAATGAGCAGTTCTTC. As protein: CASSPLAGGGGNEQFF.

This chain connects TRBV5-1 to TRBJ2-1; possible D gene TRBD2, 5 bases. CDR1 and CDR2 from the germline V gene are SGHRS and YFSETQ. Deletions cut 0 bases from V and 6 bases from J, with 16 bases between. This CDR3 contains 16 residues. This chain's CDR3 is CASSLGSSFGGNEQFF. The DNA for the CDR3 is TGCGCCAGCAGCTTGGGGTCTAGCTTTGGCGGCAATGAGCAGTTCTTC.

The chain employs TRBV18 and TRBJ1-1; possibly TRBD1 for D (5 bases). Trimming left V 2 bases short and J 2 bases short, with 9 bases between. The CDR3 has 14 amino acids. Germline V gene data show CDR1 as KGHSH and CDR2 as LQKENI. CDR3 residues: CASSPSRENTEAFF. CDR3 sequence (DNA): TGTGCCAGCTCACCAAGCAGGGAAAACACTGAAGCTTTCTTT.

The rearrangement joins TRBV30 to TRBJ1-4; D ambiguous. This CDR3 has 13 residues. The germline CDR1 and CDR2 sequences are GTSNPN and SVGIG (reference sequence). The V gene lost 0 bases and the J gene lost 4 bases, with 6 bases spanning the gap. CDR3 sequence reads: CAWSVQLNEKLFF. The CDR3 bases are TGTGCCTGGAGTGTACAGCTTAATGAAAAACTGTTTTTT. Combining the CDR3 with reference TRBV30 and TRBJ1-4 gives the whole variable domain SQTIHQWPATLVQPVGSPLSLECTVEGTSNPNLYWYRQAAGRGLQLLFYSVGIGQISSEVPQNLSASRPQDRQFILSSKKLLLSDSGFYLCAWSVQLNEKLFFGSGTQLSVL.

This clone was detected only a few times. The chain employs TRBV5-4 and TRBJ1-2, with 12 positions matching TRBD1. Losses at the gene ends were 4 bases for V and 3 bases for J; bases not matched to a gene: 4. The germline gives CDR1 SGHNT, CDR2 YYREEE (reference sequence). The CDR3 is 15 residues long. The CDR3 reads CASSRGTGGDYGYTF. The CDR3 coding sequence is TGTGCCAGCAGCCGGGGGACAGGGGGCGACTATGGCTACACCTTC. The variable domain in full, with the rest retrieved from reference TRBV5-4 and TRBJ1-2, is ETGVTQSPTHLIKTRGQQVTLRCSSQSGHNTVSWYQQALGQGPQFIFQYYREEENGRGNFPPRFSGLQFPNYSSELNVNALELDDSALYLCASSRGTGGDYGYTFGSGTRLTVV.

The gene calls are TRBV7-9 and TRBJ1-2, with D maybe TRBD1 (6 bases). V dropped 5 bases and J dropped 6 bases, with 19 bases sitting between them. The germline V gene encodes CDR1 SEHNR and CDR2 FQNEAQ (reference sequence). The CDR3 runs to 15 residues. CDR3 nucleotides: TGTGCCAGCAGCCAAGTATTGGGGGGGCTTAATGGCTACACCTTC. Its protein is CASSQVLGGLNGYTF.